This T cell receptor (beta chain) was profiled in a study of preoperative IRX-2 immunotherapy in early breast cancer (dated by TCRdb to about 2019). The sample's treatment or condition label, decoded: preoperative locoregional IRX-2 cytokine immunotherapy. The samples were obtained from a phase Ib study that tested preoperative, locoregional IRX-2 cytokine immunotherapy meant to prime immune responses. Patients with early-stage breast cancer who were given IRX-2 before surgery served as donors. The CDR3 runs 12 residues from the cysteine to the phenylalanine. Solely the CDR3 DNA is kept, with 36 bases framed from the first base. The germline V gene supplies CDR1 SNHLY and CDR2 FYNNEI. Between the V and J ends, shortened by 5 bases and 8 bases respectively, the junction contains 12 bases. In regard to this clone: Its antigen is unknown. No quality values exist for individual bases; no much larger clone is one base distant.

Library method: the immunoSEQ multiplex PCR assay. As stored in TCRdb, this immuneACCESS dataset retains in-frame rearrangements with V and J assigned. A fraction of the clones does not appear; measured against another copy, unresolved V genes explain less than half of the discrepancy, and the remainder lacks a known reason. The sample includes about 43,000 clones, with about 95% observed a single time. Jointly, the top ten make up over 1.5% of the sample. The chain couples TRBV2 to TRBJ1-2; no D gene call is confident. This receptor was obtained from a human donor with breast cancer. Sequencing used tumor tissue, obtained after IRX-2 immunotherapy. CDR3 protein: CASSKDEDGYTF. The DNA reads as follows: TGTGCCAGCAGTAAAGACGAGGACGGCTACACCTTC.